The 18 T cell receptor beta chains presented below share a single source sample, sequenced in a study of identical twins. TCRdb fed the 5' RACE reads into MiXCR, producing one record per CDR3 protein. The sample includes under 900,000 distinct CDR3 sequences, roughly 20% of them seen just once. The same data also contributed to another study, on T cells expressing NK-cell markers.

The sequencing input was PBMCs. All receptors come from a young woman in good health.

This clonotype was observed once. This sequence joins TRBV2 and TRBJ2-1; TRBD2 might be the D (7 bases). V was shortened by 4 bases and J by 6 bases, with 13 bases between the two germline ends. Germline values: CDR1 SNHLY, CDR2 FYNNEI. The CDR3 sequence is 14 residues long. CDR3 DNA: TGTGCCAGCAGTGGGGGGGGCACCCTCAATGAGCAGTTCTTC. Protein: CASSGGGTLNEQFF.

This clonotype was seen at least ten times. The CDR3 loop is CSATGNEQFF. CDR3 coding DNA: TGCAGTGCTACCGGGAATGAGCAGTTCTTC. The chain joins TRBV20-1 to TRBJ2-1; D gene uncertain. The V gene lost 4 bases and the J gene lost 7 bases, with 5 bases spanning the gap. There are 10 residues in the CDR3. CDR1 is DFQATT, CDR2 SNEGSKA, per germline (reference sequence).

This clonotype appeared a few times. V and J are TRBV14 and TRBJ2-4; D not resolved. Germline assignment: CDR1 SGHDN and CDR2 FVKESK. This CDR3 comprises 19 residues. V was shortened by 2 bases and J by 0 bases, with 20 bases between the two germline ends. CDR3 in amino acids: CASSQTPLRTLKAKNIQYF. The CDR3 DNA is TGTGCCAGCAGCCAAACCCCCCTAAGGACCCTCAAAGCCAAAAACATTCAGTACTTC.

The chain has TRBV18 and TRBJ2-7; 7 bases align to TRBD1. Losses at the gene ends were 2 bases for V and 1 base for J; bases not matched to a gene: 2. CDR1 KGHSH and CDR2 LQKENI come from the germline V gene. The CDR3 totals 14 residues. The CDR3 loop is CASSPGTESYEQYF. CDR3 in DNA: TGTGCCAGCTCACCAGGGACAGAATCCTACGAGCAGTACTTC. Drawing the rest from reference TRBV18 and TRBJ2-7, the complete variable domain is NAGVMQNPRHLVRRRGQEARLRCSPMKGHSHVYWYRQLPEEGLKFMVYLQKENIIDESGMPKERFSAEFPKEGPSILRIQQVVRGDSAAYFCASSPGTESYEQYFGPGTRLTVT.

This clonotype was detected only a few times. V and J are TRBV15 and TRBJ2-6; 7 bases line up with TRBD2. The CDR3 extends over 17 amino acids. The V and J ends lost 9 bases and 0 bases, in that order; junction bases with no gene match: 11. Germline V gene lookup returns CDR1 LNHNV and CDR2 YYDKDF (reference sequence). CDR3 loop: CATSGGGSDSGANVLTF. The CDR3 coding sequence is TGTGCCACTAGTGGTGGCGGGAGTGACTCTGGGGCCAACGTCCTGACTTTC.

This clonotype came up a few times. This chain connects TRBV12-3 or TRBV12-4 to TRBJ1-6, with D perhaps matching TRBD1 (5 bases). The V end was cut by 6 bases, the J end by 10 bases, with 13 bases between. The CDR3 covers 13 residues. The CDR3 coding sequence is TGTGCCAGCAGCAGGGATGGTTTATCACCCCTCCACTTT. Translating it yields CASSRDGLSPLHF.

The rearrangement links TRBV7-9 to TRBJ2-1, with 7 bases identical to TRBD2. The J segment lost 0 bases and the V segment lost 3 bases, leaving 5 bases of the junction unmatched. This CDR3 region has 16 residues. Germline lookup yields CDR1 SEHNR and CDR2 FQNEAQ (reference sequence). In DNA form, the CDR3 reads TGTGCCAGCAGCTTTTGGGGGGGATTCTCCTACAATGAGCAGTTCTTC. Encoded protein: CASSFWGGFSYNEQFF.

This clonotype occurred a few times. The CDR3 bases are TGCGCCAGCAGCCTGACGGCGGTACCCACAGATACGCAGTATTTT. Its protein is CASSLTAVPTDTQYF. This chain joins TRBV4-3 and TRBJ2-3, with unresolved D. Germline CDR1 reads LGHNA; CDR2 reads YSLEER. The CDR3 extends over 15 amino acids. Deletions cut 4 bases from V and 2 bases from J, with 13 bases between.

Only a few counts were recorded for this clonotype. The gene calls are TRBV7-3 and TRBJ1-1, with D perhaps matching TRBD1 (6 bases). From germline, CDR1 is SGHTA and CDR2 FQGTGA. Trimming removed 5 bases at V and 8 bases at J, with 12 bases between. This CDR3 spans 12 amino acids. As DNA, the CDR3 is TGTGCCAGCAGCCCCTCCGGACAGGAAGCTTTCTTT. Amino acids: CASSPSGQEAFF.

This clonotype was detected ten times or more. The V and J genes are TRBV12-3 or TRBV12-4 and TRBJ2-1, with TRBD2 matching over 7 bases. With V trimmed by 7 bases and J by 9 bases, 9 bases remained unmatched. The CDR3 consists of 13 residues. CDR3: CASTFGRNGEQFF. The DNA of the CDR3 is TGTGCCAGCACCTTCGGGAGGAACGGTGAGCAGTTCTTC.

The chain recombines TRBV7-2 with TRBJ2-3, with TRBD1 matching 8 bases. Germline V gene data show CDR1 as SGHTA and CDR2 as FQGNSA. The CDR3 extends over 15 amino acids. V lost 5 bases and J lost 1; bases outside the gene matches: 5. For the CDR3, the DNA is TGTGCCAGCAGCACCGGACAGGGCGGCACAGATACGCAGTATTTT. Its translation is CASSTGQGGTDTQYF.

V usage is TRBV10-3 and J usage is TRBJ2-1, with 10 nucleotides matching TRBD2. Trimming took 6 bases from V and 7 from J; bases not matched to a gene: 9. The CDR3 totals 15 residues. Looked up from germline, CDR1 is ENHRY and CDR2 is SYGVKD. CDR3 sequence reads: CAISETLAGRNEQFF. The CDR3 bases are TGTGCCATCAGCGAGACACTAGCGGGAAGGAATGAGCAGTTCTTC.

V usage is TRBV7-8 and J usage is TRBJ2-1, with D unclear. Trimming shortened V by 1 base and J by 9 bases, and 10 bases separated the two germline ends. The CDR3 spans 13 residues. The V gene's germline CDR1 is SGHVS and CDR2 FQNEAQ. The CDR3 sequence: CASSLVSGVEQFF. CDR3 nucleotides: TGTGCCAGCAGCTTAGTAAGTGGGGTTGAGCAGTTCTTC.

This clonotype was recorded a few times. The CDR3 sequence: CSATGDDRHEAFF. The DNA of the CDR3 is TGCAGTGCAACGGGTGATGACAGGCATGAAGCTTTCTTT. V usage is TRBV20-1 and J usage is TRBJ1-1; D might be TRBD1 (6 bases). Trimming took off 6 bases at V and 7 bases at J, with 18 bases between the two ends. The CDR3 has 13 amino acids. The germline gives CDR1 DFQATT, CDR2 SNEGSKA (reference sequence).

The chain uses TRBV4-1 and TRBJ2-7; the match to TRBD1 covers 8 bases. This CDR3 region has 16 residues. Per germline, CDR1 MGHRA and CDR2 YSYEKL. J lost 1 base, V lost 3 bases, and 8 bases had no gene match. CDR3 DNA: TGCGCCAGCAGCCAGATCCGGGACAGGCCATCCTACGAGCAGTACTTC. Residues: CASSQIRDRPSYEQYF.

V usage is TRBV15 and J usage is TRBJ2-3; D not certain. The CDR3 runs to 16 residues. Germline V gene lookup returns CDR1 LNHNV and CDR2 YYDKDF (reference sequence). Trimming removed 0 bases at V and 0 bases at J, with 10 bases between. CDR3 sequence: CATSRDYPQSTDTQYF. CDR3 nucleotide sequence: TGTGCCACCAGCAGAGATTACCCCCAGAGCACAGATACGCAGTATTTT.

This sequence joins TRBV5-8 and TRBJ2-1; TRBD2 matches 10 bases. This CDR3 has 15 amino acids. Germline loops: CDR1 SGHTS, CDR2 YDEGEE. Trimming took 1 base from V and 6 from J; bases not matched to a gene: 4. As DNA, the CDR3 is TGTGCCAGCAGCTTGCTAGCGGGAGAGAGCAATGAGCAGTTCTTC. It codes for CASSLLAGESNEQFF.

This clonotype has just a few counts. The chain has TRBV6-2 or TRBV6-3 and TRBJ2-7, with D perhaps TRBD1 (5 bases). Germline V gene data show CDR1 as MNHEY and CDR2 as SVGEGT. Trimming shortened V by 7 bases and J by 3 bases, and 13 bases separated the two germline ends. This CDR3 spans 13 amino acids. CDR3: CASKGSPIYEQYF. Here the CDR3 DNA reads TGTGCCAGCAAGGGGTCACCCATCTACGAGCAGTACTTC.